This paragraph reports one T cell receptor (beta chain). The sample belongs to a study of blood T cell repertoires in COVID-19. Overall study context: Specimens from acute and convalescent COVID-19 originated in the United States, Italy and Spain.

V lost 4 bases, J lost 2 bases, and 5 bases stayed unmatched. Germline values: CDR1 SGHTS, CDR2 YDEGEE. This CDR3 is 16 amino acids long. Original processing methods: Amplification from reference gene primers served as the basis for estimated nucleated cell counts. Produced via immunoSEQ multiplex PCR; TCRdb's table is partial and in-frame only. The V and J calls and the clone size are those of that table, but D and trimming were determined from the DNA. The sample holds roughly 250,000 clones, more than 75% seen once. This sequence joins TRBV5-8 and TRBJ2-5; 13 nucleotides line up with TRBD2. The TCR comes from a woman in her forties or fifties who had recovered from COVID-19. Sequenced material: PBMCs or T cells enriched from blood (not recorded which). The CDR3 loop reads CASSRGTSGKQETQYF. The CDR3 bases are TGTGCCAGCAGCCGAGGGACTAGCGGGAAACAAGAGACCCAGTACTTC.